The 12 T cell receptor beta chains presented below share a single source sample, sequenced in a study of T cells in women clearing cervical HPV infection. Sequencing was performed with immunoSEQ multiplex PCR; in TCRdb, only in-frame clones are kept and a portion is missing. The sample totals 30,000 to 35,000 clones. Sequencing used blood buffy coat. These receptors originate from a woman between 18 and 70 years old with a cervical HPV16 infection that either progressed to CIN3+ or cleared (not recorded which).

Remarks on this clone: The read ends 3 residues before the CDR3 terminus; that terminus is restored from the germline J gene. The gene calls are TRBV10-3 and TRBJ2-2; a weak D match, TRBD1 (6 bases). Germline CDR1 and CDR2: ENHRY and SYGVKD. This CDR3 comprises 14 residues. V lost 7 bases to trimming and J lost 5 bases, with 14 bases between them. This CDR3 is CAITMQGNTGELFF. CDR3 bases read: TGTGCCATCACCATGCAGGGGAATACCGGGGAG.

To note about this clone: Sequencing ends 3 residues short of the CDR3 end; the germline J gene provides the rest. V is TRBV12-3 or TRBV12-4 and J is TRBJ2-2; maybe TRBD2 (5 bases). V was cut by 6 bases and J by 7 bases, with 18 bases left in between. This CDR3 region has 15 residues. The sequenced CDR3 bases are TGTGCCAGCAGCCCTAACACTAGGCCAGGCGGGGAG. Translating gives CASSPNTRPGGE. The full CDR3 sequence reads CASSPNTRPGGELFF.

Regarding this clone: The read stops 3 residues short of the end of the CDR3; the missing end is completed from the germline J gene. The chain is built from TRBV2 and TRBJ2-3; 8 nucleotides agree with TRBD2. The V and J ends lost 6 bases and 4 bases, in that order; junction bases with no gene match: 6. The CDR3 totals 14 residues. Germline-derived CDR1 and CDR2 are SNHLY and FYNNEI. The sequenced part of the CDR3 DNA is TGTGCCAGCAGAACGGGGGGGAGCCCAGATACG. This gives the protein CASRTGGSPDT. The entire CDR3 protein is CASRTGGSPDTQYF.

Turning to this clone: The CDR3 end is not reached by the read, which stops 3 residues before it; the germline J gene fills it in. The gene calls are TRBV15 and TRBJ1-2; D gene uncertain. Germline V gives CDR1 LNHNV, CDR2 YYDKDF (reference sequence). Deletions cut 0 bases from V and 5 bases from J, with 16 bases between. The CDR3 sequence is 16 residues long. Here the CDR3 reads CATSRDLEVLSYGYTF. Incomplete CDR3 DNA: TGTGCCACCAGCAGAGATCTTGAGGTTTTGAGTTATGGC. The full variable domain, its missing parts supplied by reference TRBV15 and TRBJ1-2, is DAMVIQNPRYQVTQFGKPVTLSCSQTLNHNVMYWYQQKSSQAPKLLFHYYDKDFNNEADTPDNFQSRRPNTSFCFLDIRSPGLGDTAMYLCATSRDLEVLSYGYTFGSGTRLTVV.

About this clone: Read coverage stops 3 residues before the CDR3 terminus; the germline J gene supplies the remainder. The rearrangement uses TRBV7-2 and TRBJ1-6, with D possibly being TRBD1 (5 bases). Germline CDR1 SGHTA, CDR2 FQGNSA. Trimming cost V 0 bases and J 6 bases, with 12 bases left between them. The CDR3 consists of 16 residues. The CDR3 protein is CASSLAGADGNSPLHF. Incomplete CDR3 DNA: TGTGCCAGCAGCTTAGCAGGGGCTGACGGTAATTCACCC.

To note about this clone: The sequenced fragment ends 3 residues before the CDR3 boundary, so the rest is inferred from the germline J gene. The chain is built from TRBV12-3 or TRBV12-4 and TRBJ1-4; D ambiguous. The CDR3 covers 12 residues. Trimming shortened V by 5 bases and J by 8 bases, and 9 bases separated the two germline ends. CDR3 protein: CASSRIGEKLFF. CDR3 DNA, as far as it was read: TGTGCCAGCAGTCGAATAGGGGAAAAA.

As regards this clone: The CDR3 extends 3 residues past the end of the read, so its final part is completed from the germline J gene. The gene calls are TRBV27 and TRBJ1-3; D is unclear. The CDR3 is made up of 15 amino acids. Trimming removed 5 bases at V and 1 base at J, with 12 bases between. Per the germline V gene, CDR1 is MNHEY and CDR2 is SMNVEV (reference sequence). The CDR3 sequence: CASSPGIISGNTIYF. The CDR3 DNA, read in part, is TGTGCCAGCAGTCCGGGGATCATTTCTGGAAACACC.

Concerning this clone itself: The CDR3 extends 3 residues past the end of the read, so its final part is completed from the germline J gene. The chain is built from TRBV10-2 and TRBJ2-1; D ambiguous. The germline CDR1 and CDR2 sequences are WSHSY and SAAADI. V was clipped by 0 bases and J by 9 bases, with 9 bases between them. This CDR3 has 13 amino acids. CDR3 DNA (partial): TGCGCCAGCAGTGAGTCAACAGTGACTGAG. Its translation is CASSESTVTE. The full CDR3 sequence reads CASSESTVTEQFF.

With regard to this clone: The read falls 3 residues short of the CDR3 end, and the missing part is taken from the germline J gene. The rearrangement uses TRBV5-1 and TRBJ1-2; no reliable D call. Trimming stripped 4 bases from V and 3 bases from J, with 10 bases between. The CDR3 consists of 13 residues. Germline V gene lookup returns CDR1 SGHRS and CDR2 YFSETQ. The CDR3 loop is CASSHDTDYGYTF. The DNA read from the CDR3 is TGCGCCAGCAGCCACGACACTGACTATGGC.

Of note for this clone: The missing CDR3 end, 3 residues past where the read stops, is filled in from the germline J gene. V gene TRBV7-9 combines with J gene TRBJ1-2, with D unclear. V lost 1 base and J 6 bases, leaving 3 bases between the germline ends. CDR3 length: 11 residues. The germline V gene encodes CDR1 SEHNR and CDR2 FQNEAQ (reference sequence). The CDR3 reads CASSLEHGYTF. The CDR3 DNA, read in part, is TGTGCCAGCAGCTTAGAGCATGGC.

As to this clone: Read sequence stops 3 residues before the CDR3 end, and the germline J gene provides the missing end. The chain recombines TRBV5-3 with TRBJ2-3; TRBD1 might be the D (5 bases). TRBV5-3 belongs to the ORF category, with a function that is uncertain. Between the trimmed V and J ends, which lost 3 bases and 4 bases, there was a span of 12 bases. The CDR3 sequence is 14 residues long. CDR3 region: CARSSDGAPDTQYF. CDR3 DNA, as far as it was read: TGTGCCAGAAGCTCGGATGGGGCCCCAGATACG.

CDR3 bases read: TGTGCCGTAGGGACAGTCGGGAGACCC. Protein: CAVGTVGRP. The whole CDR3 reads CAVGTVGRPLHF. The chain joins TRBV2 to TRBJ1-6, with TRBD1 matching 7 bases. With the read ending 3 residues before the CDR3 end, the germline J gene is used to fill in that end. In germline, CDR1 is SNHLY, CDR2 FYNNEI. This CDR3 comprises 12 residues. The J segment lost 12 bases and the V segment lost 11 bases, leaving 10 bases of the junction unmatched. Based on the CDR3 plus reference TRBV2 and TRBJ1-6, the full variable domain is EPEVTQTPSHQVTQMGQEVILRCVPISNHLYFYWYRQILGQKVEFLVSFYNNEISEKSEIFDDQFSVERPDGSNFTLKIRSTKLEDSAMYFCAVGTVGRPLHFGNGTRLTVT.